These 9 T cell receptor beta chains were all obtained from the same sample, sequenced in a study of T cell changes during pregnancy in multiple sclerosis. This table comes from immunoSEQ multiplex PCR, and its TCRdb copy is limited to in-frame clones, with some not included. In the table there are 38,000 or so clones, approximately 90% of which are singletons. The specimen was CD4+ T cells from peripheral blood mononuclear cells, collected in the second trimester of pregnancy. The receptors derive from a female donor in good health, enrolled as a control in a pregnancy study.

The chain is built from TRBV19 and TRBJ2-5; 11 nucleotides line up with TRBD1. This CDR3 comprises 15 residues. The V gene end was trimmed by 9 bases and the J gene end by 4 bases; junction bases not matched to a gene: 10. CDR1 is LNHDA and CDR2 is SQIVND in the germline V gene (reference sequence). The CDR3 nucleotides read TGTGCCAGCCGAACCGGGACAGGGGGACGAGAGACCCAGTACTTC. It translates to CASRTGTGGRETQYF.

This sequence joins TRBV19 and TRBJ1-1, with D perhaps matching TRBD1 (6 bases). Germline CDR1 is LNHDA and CDR2 is SQIVND (reference sequence). With 8 bases removed from V and 3 bases from J, the gap between germline ends came to 7 bases. The CDR3 sequence is 11 residues long. CDR3 sequence reads: CASAGDTEAFF. CDR3 coding DNA: TGTGCCAGTGCAGGGGACACTGAAGCTTTCTTT.

This chain connects TRBV11-2 to TRBJ2-3; D ambiguous. V was cut by 3 bases and J by 10 bases, with 14 bases left in between. Germline V CDR1 and CDR2: SGHAT, FQNNGV. This CDR3 region has 13 residues. CDR3 sequence reads: CASSFQDASAQYF. As DNA, the CDR3 is TGTGCCAGCAGCTTCCAAGACGCGAGCGCGCAGTATTTT.

This chain connects TRBV11-2 to TRBJ2-7, with TRBD1 matching 11 bases. V lost 5 bases and J lost 3; bases outside the gene matches: 6. Germline CDR1 SGHAT, CDR2 FQNNGV. The CDR3 runs 15 residues. For the CDR3, the DNA is TGTGCCAGCAGCCGTACCGGGACAGGGGGCTACGAGCAGTACTTC. Its protein is CASSRTGTGGYEQYF. Variable domain in full (rest from reference TRBV11-2 and TRBJ2-7): EAGVAQSPRYKIIEKRQSVAFWCNPISGHATLYWYQQILGQGPKLLIQFQNNGVVDDSQLPKDRFSAERLKGVDSTLKIQPAKLEDSAVYLCASSRTGTGGYEQYFGPGTRLTVT.

The table lists this clone with a few counts. J is TRBJ1-6 and V is TRBV9; 9 bases align to TRBD1. CDR1 SGDLS and CDR2 YYNGEE come from the germline V gene. The length of the CDR3 is 16 residues. J was trimmed by 10 bases and V by 4 bases; bases with no gene match: 12. The CDR3 DNA reads TGTGCCAGCAGCCCCCCTACAGGGGGCGCAGGATCACCCCTCCACTTT. It codes for CASSPPTGGAGSPLHF.

Details on this clone: The same CDR3 also results from other DNA sequences found in this sample. The chain carries TRBV5-1 and TRBJ1-3; maybe TRBD1 (5 bases). The CDR3 length is 17 residues. The V gene's germline CDR1 is SGHRS and CDR2 YFSETQ. Trimming stripped 4 bases from V and 1 base from J, with 18 bases between. The CDR3 sequence is CASSLERGGGSGNTIYF. The CDR3 DNA sequence: TGCGCCAGCAGCCTGGAACGGGGGGGAGGTTCTGGAAACACCATATATTTT.

This clone was seen a few times. V usage is TRBV7-9 and J usage is TRBJ2-1; TRBD1 aligns across 12 bases. Germline CDR1 reads SEHNR; CDR2 reads FQNEAQ (reference sequence). V was clipped by 3 bases and J by 7 bases; unmatched bases: 7. CDR3 length equals 16 residues. The CDR3 DNA reads TGTGCCAGCAGCTTGAAGGGACAGGGGGCGGGTAATGAGCAGTTCTTC. Translating gives CASSLKGQGAGNEQFF.

The chain employs TRBV27 and TRBJ1-1; 8 bases align to TRBD1. The germline gives CDR1 MNHEY, CDR2 SMNVEV (reference sequence). The CDR3 contains 15 residues. V gave up 5 bases and J gave up 1 base; unmatched junction bases: 6. The CDR3 sequence: CASSNPGQANTEAFF. The CDR3, as DNA: TGTGCCAGCAGTAACCCGGGACAGGCGAACACTGAAGCTTTCTTT.

This chain joins TRBV6-6 and TRBJ1-2; D uncertain. Germline CDR1 and CDR2: MNHNY and SVGAGI (reference sequence). The CDR3 is 16 amino acids. Trimming took off 8 bases at V and 4 bases at J, with 23 bases between the two ends. Here the CDR3 reads CASEAPRANNVYGYTF. In DNA form, the CDR3 reads TGTGCCAGCGAGGCTCCGCGCGCCAACAACGTCTATGGCTACACCTTC.